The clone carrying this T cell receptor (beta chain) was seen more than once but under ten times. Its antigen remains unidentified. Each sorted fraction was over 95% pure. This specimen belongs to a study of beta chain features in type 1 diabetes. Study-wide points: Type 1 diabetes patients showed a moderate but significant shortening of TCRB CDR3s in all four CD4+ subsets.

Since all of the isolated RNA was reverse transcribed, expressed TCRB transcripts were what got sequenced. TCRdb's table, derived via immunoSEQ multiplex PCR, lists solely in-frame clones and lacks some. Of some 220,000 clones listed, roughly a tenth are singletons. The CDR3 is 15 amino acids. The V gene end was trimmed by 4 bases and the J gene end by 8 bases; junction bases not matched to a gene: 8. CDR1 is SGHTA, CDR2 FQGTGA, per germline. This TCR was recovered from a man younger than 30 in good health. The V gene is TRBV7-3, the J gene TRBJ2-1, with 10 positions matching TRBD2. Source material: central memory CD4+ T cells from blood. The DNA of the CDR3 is TGTGCCAGCAGCTCCTCAGCGGGAGGGCGACATGAGCAGTTCTTC. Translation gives CASSSSAGGRHEQFF.